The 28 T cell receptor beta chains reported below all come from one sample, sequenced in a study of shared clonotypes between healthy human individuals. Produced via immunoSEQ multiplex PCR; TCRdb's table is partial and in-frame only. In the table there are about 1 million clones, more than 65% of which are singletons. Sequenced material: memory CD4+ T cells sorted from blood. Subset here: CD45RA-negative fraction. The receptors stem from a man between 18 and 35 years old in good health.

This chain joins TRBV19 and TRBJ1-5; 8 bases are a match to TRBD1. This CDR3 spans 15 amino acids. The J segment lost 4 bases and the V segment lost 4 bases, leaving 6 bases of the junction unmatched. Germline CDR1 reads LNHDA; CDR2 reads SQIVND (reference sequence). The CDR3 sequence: CASSSGGTGNQPQHF. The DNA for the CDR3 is TGTGCCAGTAGTAGCGGCGGGACAGGAAATCAGCCCCAGCATTTT. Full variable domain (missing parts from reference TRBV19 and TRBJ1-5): DGGITQSPKYLFRKEGQNVTLSCEQNLNHDAMYWYRQDPGQGLRLIYYSQIVNDFQKGDIAEGYSVSREKKESFPLTVTSAQKNPTAFYLCASSSGGTGNQPQHFGDGTRLSIL.

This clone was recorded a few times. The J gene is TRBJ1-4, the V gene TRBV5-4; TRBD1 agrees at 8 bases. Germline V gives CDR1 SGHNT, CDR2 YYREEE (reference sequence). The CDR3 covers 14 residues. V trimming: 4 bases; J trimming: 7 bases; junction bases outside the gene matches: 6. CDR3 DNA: TGTGCCAGCAGCACACAGGGGGTCGGTGAAAAACTGTTTTTT. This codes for CASSTQGVGEKLFF.

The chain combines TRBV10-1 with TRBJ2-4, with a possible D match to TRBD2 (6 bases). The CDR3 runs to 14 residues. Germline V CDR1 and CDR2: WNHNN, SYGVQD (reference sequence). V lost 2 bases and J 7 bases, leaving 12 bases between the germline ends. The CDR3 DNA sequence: TGCGCCAGCAGTGAGAACGTGGGGGGTAACATTCAGTACTTC. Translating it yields CASSENVGGNIQYF.

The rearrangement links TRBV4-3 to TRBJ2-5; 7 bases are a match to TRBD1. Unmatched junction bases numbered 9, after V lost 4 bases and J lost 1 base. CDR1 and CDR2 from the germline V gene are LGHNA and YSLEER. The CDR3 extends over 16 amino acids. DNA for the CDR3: TGCGCCAGCAGCCTACGCAGAGGGGACAGCCAAGAGACCCAGTACTTC. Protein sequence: CASSLRRGDSQETQYF.

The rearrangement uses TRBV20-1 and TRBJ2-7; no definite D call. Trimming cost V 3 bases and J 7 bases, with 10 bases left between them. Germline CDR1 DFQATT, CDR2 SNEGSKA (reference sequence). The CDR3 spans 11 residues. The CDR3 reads CSASIGWEQYF. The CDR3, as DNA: TGCAGTGCTAGTATTGGCTGGGAGCAGTACTTC.

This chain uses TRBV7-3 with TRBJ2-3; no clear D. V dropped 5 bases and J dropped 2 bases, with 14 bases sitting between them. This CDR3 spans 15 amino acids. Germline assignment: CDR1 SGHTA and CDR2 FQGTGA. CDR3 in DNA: TGTGCCAGCAGCCCGCTCGCCAGGCCCACAGATACGCAGTATTTT. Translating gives CASSPLARPTDTQYF.

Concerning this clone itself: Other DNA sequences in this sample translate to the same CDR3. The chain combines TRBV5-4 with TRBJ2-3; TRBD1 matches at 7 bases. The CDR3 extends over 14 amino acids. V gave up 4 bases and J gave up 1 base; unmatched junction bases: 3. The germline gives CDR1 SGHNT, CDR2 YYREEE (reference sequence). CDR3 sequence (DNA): TGTGCCAGCAGCGCAGGGGGTGGCACAGATACGCAGTATTTT. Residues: CASSAGGGTDTQYF.

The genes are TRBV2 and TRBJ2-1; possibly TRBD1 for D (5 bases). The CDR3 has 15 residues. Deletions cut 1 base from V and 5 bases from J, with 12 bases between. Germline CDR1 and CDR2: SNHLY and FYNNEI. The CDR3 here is CASSEGSKGNNEQFF. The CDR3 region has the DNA TGTGCCAGCAGTGAAGGATCGAAGGGGAACAATGAGCAGTTCTTC.

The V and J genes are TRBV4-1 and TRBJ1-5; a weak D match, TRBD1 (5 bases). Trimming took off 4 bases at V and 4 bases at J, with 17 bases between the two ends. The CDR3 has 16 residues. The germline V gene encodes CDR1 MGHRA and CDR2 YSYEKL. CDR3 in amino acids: CASSLAPGGTNQPQHF. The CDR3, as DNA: TGCGCCAGCAGCCTAGCACCCGGGGGGACGAATCAGCCCCAGCATTTT.

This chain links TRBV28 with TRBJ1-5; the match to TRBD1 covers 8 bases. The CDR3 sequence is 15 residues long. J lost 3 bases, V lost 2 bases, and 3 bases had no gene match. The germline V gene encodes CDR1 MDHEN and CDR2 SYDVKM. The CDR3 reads CASSLGDRHNQPQHF. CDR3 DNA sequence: TGTGCCAGCAGTTTAGGGGACAGGCACAATCAGCCCCAGCATTTT.

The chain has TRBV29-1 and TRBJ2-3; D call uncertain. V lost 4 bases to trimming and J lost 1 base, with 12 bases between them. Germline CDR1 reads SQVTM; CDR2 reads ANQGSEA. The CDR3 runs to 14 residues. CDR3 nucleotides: TGCAGCGTTGCTCGAAGTCAGGGCACAGATACGCAGTATTTT. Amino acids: CSVARSQGTDTQYF.

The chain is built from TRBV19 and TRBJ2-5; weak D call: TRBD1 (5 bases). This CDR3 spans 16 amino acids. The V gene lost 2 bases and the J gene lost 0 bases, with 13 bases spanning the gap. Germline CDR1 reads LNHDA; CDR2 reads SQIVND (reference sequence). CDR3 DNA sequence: TGTGCCAGTAGTATACGCAGGGATTGGGACCAAGAGACCCAGTACTTC. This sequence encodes CASSIRRDWDQETQYF.

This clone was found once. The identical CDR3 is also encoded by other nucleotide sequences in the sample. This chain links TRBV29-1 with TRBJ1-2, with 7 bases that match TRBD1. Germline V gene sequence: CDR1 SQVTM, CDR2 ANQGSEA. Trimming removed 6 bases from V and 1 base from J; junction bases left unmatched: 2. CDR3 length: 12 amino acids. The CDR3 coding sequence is TGCAGCGTGGGACAGAGTAACTATGGCTACACCTTC. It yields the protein CSVGQSNYGYTF.

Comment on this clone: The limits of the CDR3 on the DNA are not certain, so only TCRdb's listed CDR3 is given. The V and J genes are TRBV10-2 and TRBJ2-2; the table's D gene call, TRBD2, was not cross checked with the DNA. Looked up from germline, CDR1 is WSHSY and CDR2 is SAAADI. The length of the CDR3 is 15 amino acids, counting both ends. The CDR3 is CASSTSSLIAGELFF.

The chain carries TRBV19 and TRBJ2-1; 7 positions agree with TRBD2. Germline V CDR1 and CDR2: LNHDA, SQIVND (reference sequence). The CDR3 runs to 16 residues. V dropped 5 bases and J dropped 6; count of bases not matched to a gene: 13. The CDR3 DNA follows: TGTGCCAGTAGTGGACGAGCGGGGAAGTCTACCAATGAGCAGTTCTTC. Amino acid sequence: CASSGRAGKSTNEQFF.

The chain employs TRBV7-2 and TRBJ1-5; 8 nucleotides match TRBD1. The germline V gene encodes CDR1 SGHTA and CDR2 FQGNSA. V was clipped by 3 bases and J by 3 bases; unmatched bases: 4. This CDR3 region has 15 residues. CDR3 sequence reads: CASSFQGASNQPQHF. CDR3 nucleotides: TGTGCCAGCAGCTTCCAGGGGGCGTCCAATCAGCCCCAGCATTTT.

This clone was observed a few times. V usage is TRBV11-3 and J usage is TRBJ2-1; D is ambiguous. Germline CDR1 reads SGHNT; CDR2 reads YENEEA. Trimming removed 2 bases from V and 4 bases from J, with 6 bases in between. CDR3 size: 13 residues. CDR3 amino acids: CASSLTKYNEQFF. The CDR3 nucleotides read TGTGCCAGCAGCTTAACTAAGTACAATGAGCAGTTCTTC.

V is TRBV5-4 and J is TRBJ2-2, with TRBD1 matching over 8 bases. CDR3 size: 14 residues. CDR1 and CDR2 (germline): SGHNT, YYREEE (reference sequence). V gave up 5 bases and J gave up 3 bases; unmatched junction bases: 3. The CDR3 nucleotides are TGTGCCAGCAGTTTACAGGGGGACACCGGGGAGCTGTTTTTT. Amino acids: CASSLQGDTGELFF.

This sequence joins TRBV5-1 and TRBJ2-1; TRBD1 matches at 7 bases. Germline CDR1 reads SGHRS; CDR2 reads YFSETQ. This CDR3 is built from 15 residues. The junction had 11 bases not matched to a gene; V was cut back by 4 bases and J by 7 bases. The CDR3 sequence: CASSGSGTELNEQFF. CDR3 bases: TGCGCCAGCAGCGGCTCCGGGACAGAGTTGAATGAGCAGTTCTTC.

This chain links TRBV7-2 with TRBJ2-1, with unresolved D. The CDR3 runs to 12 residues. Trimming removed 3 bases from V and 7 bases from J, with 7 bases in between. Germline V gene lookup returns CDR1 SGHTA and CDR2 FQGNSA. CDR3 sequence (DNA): TGTGCCAGCAGCTTTAGTGCGAATGAGCAGTTCTTC. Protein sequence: CASSFSANEQFF.

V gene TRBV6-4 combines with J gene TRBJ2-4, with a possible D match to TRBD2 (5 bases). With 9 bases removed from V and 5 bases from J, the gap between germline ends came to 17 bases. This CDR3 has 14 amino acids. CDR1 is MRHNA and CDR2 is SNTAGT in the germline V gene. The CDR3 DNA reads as TGTGCCAGGATTGGGAGTGGTGTCGAAAACATTCAGTACTTC. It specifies CARIGSGVENIQYF.

CDR3 protein: CASSRITFRDRGGETQYF. The CDR3 DNA follows: TGCGCCAGCAGCCGCATCACCTTTAGGGACAGGGGAGGGGAGACCCAGTACTTC. The chain couples TRBV4-1 to TRBJ2-5, with 10 nucleotides matching TRBD1. Germline-derived CDR1 and CDR2 are MGHRA and YSYEKL. CDR3 length: 18 residues. The V and J ends lost 4 bases and 5 bases, in that order; junction bases with no gene match: 16.

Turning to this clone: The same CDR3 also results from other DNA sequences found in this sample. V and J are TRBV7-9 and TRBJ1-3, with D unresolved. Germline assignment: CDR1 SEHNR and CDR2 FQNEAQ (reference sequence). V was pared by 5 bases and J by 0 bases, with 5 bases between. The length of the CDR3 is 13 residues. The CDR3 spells CASSPSSGNTIYF. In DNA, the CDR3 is TGTGCCAGCAGCCCCAGCTCTGGAAACACCATATATTTT.

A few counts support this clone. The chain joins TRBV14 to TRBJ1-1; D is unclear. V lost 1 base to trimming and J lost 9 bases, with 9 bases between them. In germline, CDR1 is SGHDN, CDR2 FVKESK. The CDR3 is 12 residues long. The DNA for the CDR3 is TGTGCCAGCAGCCAAGTACCGACGAAAGCTTTCTTT. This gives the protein CASSQVPTKAFF.

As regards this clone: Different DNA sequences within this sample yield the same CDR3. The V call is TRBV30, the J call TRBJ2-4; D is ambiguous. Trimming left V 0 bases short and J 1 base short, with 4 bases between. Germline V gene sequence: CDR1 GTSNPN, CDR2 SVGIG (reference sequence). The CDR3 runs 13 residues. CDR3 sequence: CAWSVGAKNIQYF. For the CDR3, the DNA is TGTGCCTGGAGTGTAGGCGCCAAAAACATTCAGTACTTC.

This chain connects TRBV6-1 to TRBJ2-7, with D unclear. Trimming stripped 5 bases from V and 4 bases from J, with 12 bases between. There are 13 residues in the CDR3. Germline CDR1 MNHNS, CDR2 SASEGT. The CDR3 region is CASSPRLWYEQYF. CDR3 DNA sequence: TGTGCCAGCAGTCCAAGACTCTGGTACGAGCAGTACTTC.

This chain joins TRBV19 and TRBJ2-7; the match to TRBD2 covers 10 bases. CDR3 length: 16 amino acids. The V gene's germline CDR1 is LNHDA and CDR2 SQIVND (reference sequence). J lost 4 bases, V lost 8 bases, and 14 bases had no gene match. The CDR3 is CASSLGLAATKYEQYF. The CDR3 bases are TGTGCCAGTTCCCTTGGACTAGCGGCAACAAAGTACGAGCAGTACTTC.

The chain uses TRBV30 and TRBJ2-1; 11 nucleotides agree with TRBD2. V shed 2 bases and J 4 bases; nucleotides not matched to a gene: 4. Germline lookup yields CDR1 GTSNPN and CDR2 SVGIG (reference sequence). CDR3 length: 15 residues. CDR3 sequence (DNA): TGTGCCTGGAGTCACGGGACTAGCGGTTACAATGAGCAGTTCTTC. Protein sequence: CAWSHGTSGYNEQFF.